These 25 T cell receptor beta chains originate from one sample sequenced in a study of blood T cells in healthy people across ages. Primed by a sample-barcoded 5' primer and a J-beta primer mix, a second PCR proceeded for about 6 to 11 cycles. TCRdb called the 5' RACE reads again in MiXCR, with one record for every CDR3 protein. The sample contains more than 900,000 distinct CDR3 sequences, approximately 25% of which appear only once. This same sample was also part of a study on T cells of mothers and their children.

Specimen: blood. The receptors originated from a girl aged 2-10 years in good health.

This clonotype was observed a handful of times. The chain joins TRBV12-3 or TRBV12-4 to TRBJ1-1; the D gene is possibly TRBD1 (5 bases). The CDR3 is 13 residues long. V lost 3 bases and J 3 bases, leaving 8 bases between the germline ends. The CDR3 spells CASSFGGYTEAFF. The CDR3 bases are TGTGCCAGCAGTTTTGGGGGATACACTGAAGCTTTCTTT.

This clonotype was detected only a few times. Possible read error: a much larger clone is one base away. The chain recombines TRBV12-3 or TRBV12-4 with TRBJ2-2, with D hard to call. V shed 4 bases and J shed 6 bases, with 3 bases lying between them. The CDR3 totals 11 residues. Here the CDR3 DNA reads TGTGCCAGCAGTTACGCCGGGGAGCTGTTTTTT. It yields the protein CASSYAGELFF.

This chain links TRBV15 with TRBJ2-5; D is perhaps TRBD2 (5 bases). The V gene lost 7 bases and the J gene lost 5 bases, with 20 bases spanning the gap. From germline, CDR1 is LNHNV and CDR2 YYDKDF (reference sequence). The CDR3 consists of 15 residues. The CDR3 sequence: CATTPSRRVGETQYF. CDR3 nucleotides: TGTGCCACCACGCCATCCAGGCGGGTCGGGGAGACCCAGTACTTC.

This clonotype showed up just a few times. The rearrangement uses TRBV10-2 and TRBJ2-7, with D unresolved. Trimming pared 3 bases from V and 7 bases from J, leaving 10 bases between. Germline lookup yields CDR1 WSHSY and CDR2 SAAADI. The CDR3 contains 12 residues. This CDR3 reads CASSDIPVEQYF. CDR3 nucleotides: TGCGCCAGCAGTGACATCCCGGTGGAGCAGTACTTC.

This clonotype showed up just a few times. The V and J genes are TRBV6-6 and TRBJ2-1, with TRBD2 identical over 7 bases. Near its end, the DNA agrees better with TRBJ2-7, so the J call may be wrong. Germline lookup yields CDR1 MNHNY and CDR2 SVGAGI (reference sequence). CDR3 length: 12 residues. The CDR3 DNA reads TGTGCCCCTGAGCGGGGTAATTACGAGCAGTACTTC. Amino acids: CAPERGNYEQYF.

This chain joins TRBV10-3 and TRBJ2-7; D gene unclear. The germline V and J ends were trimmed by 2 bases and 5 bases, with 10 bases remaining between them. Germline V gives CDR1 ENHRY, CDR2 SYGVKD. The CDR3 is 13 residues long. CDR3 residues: CAISEVARDEQYF. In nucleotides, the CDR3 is TGTGCCATCAGTGAGGTTGCTAGAGACGAGCAGTACTTC.

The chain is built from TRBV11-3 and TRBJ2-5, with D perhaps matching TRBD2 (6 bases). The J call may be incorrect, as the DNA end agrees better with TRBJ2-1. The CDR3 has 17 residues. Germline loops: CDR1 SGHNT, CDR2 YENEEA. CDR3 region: CASSPRDRAGVRREQFF. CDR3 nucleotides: TGTGCCAGCAGCCCGCGGGATAGGGCGGGCGTCCGTCGTGAGCAGTTCTTC.

CDR3 nucleotide sequence: TGTGCCAGCAGCTTGAGGGGGGACTTAACCTACAATGAGCAGTTCTTC. Its protein product is CASSLRGDLTYNEQFF. The J gene is TRBJ2-1, the V gene TRBV7-8; D may be TRBD1 or TRBD2 (6 bases each). CDR1 and CDR2 from the germline V gene are SGHVS and FQNEAQ. CDR3 length: 16 residues. The germline V and J ends were trimmed by 3 bases and 2 bases, with 14 bases remaining between them.

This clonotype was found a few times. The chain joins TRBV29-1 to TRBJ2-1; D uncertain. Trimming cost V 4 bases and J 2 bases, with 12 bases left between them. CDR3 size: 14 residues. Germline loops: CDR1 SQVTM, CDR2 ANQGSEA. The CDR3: CSVVMEWPYNEQFF. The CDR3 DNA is TGCAGCGTTGTCATGGAATGGCCCTACAATGAGCAGTTCTTC.

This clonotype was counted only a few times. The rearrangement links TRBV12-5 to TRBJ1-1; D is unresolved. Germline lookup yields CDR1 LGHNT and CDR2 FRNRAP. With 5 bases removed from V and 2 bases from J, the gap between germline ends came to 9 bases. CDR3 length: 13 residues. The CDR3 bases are TGTGCTAGTGGTCCCCCTTACAACACTGAAGCTTTCTTT. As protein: CASGPPYNTEAFF.

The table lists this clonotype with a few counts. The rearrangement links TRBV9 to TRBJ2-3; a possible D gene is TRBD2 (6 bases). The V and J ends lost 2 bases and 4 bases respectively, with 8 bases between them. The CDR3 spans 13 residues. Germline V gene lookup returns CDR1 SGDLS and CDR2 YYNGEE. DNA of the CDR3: TGTGCCAGCAGCGTCAGACTAGCAGATACGCAGTATTTT. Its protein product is CASSVRLADTQYF.

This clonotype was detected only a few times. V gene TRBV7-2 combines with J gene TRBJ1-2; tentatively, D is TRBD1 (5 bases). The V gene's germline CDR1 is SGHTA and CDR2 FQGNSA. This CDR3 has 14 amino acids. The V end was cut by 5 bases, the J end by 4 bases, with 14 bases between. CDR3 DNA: TGTGCCAGCAGCCACGGGGGGGGGTTCTATGGCTACACCTTC. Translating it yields CASSHGGGFYGYTF.

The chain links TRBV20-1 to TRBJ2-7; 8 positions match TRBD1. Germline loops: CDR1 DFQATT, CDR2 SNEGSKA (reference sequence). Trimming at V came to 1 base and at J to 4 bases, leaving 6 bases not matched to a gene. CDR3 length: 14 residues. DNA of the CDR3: TGCAGTGCTAGAGGACCGGACAGGGTATACGAGCAGTACTTC. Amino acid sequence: CSARGPDRVYEQYF.

The CDR3 loop is CASASGMRAYEQYF. As DNA, the CDR3 is TGCGCCAGCGCTAGCGGGATGCGGGCCTACGAGCAGTACTTC. The chain couples TRBV4-1 to TRBJ2-7; 9 positions match TRBD2. The V segment lost 8 bases and the J segment 2 bases; nucleotides outside the gene matches: 7. This CDR3 region has 14 residues. From germline, CDR1 is MGHRA and CDR2 YSYEKL.

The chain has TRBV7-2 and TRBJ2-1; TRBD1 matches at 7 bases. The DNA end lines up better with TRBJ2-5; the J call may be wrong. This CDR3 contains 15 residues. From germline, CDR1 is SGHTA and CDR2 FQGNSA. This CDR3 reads CASSPQTGYGETQYF. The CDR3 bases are TGTGCCAGCAGCCCCCAGACAGGGTATGGGGAGACCCAGTACTTC.

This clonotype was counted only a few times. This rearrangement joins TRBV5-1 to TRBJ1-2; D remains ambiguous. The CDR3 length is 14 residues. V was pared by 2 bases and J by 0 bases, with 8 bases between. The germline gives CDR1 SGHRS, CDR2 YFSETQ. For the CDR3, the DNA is TGCGCCAGCAGCTTCCTCGGAACTAACTATGGCTACACCTTC. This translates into CASSFLGTNYGYTF.

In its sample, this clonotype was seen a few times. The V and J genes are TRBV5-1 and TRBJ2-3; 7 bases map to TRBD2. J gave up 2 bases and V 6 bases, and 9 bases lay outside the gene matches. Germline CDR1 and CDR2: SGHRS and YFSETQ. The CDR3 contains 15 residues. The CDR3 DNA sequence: TGCGCCAGCAACCGCTGGAGCGGGGACACAGATACGCAGTATTTT. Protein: CASNRWSGDTDTQYF. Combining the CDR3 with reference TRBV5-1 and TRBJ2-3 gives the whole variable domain KAGVTQTPRYLIKTRGQQVTLSCSPISGHRSVSWYQQTPGQGLQFLFEYFSETQRNKGNFPGRFSGRQFSNSRSEMNVSTLELGDSALYLCASNRWSGDTDTQYFGPGTRLTVL.

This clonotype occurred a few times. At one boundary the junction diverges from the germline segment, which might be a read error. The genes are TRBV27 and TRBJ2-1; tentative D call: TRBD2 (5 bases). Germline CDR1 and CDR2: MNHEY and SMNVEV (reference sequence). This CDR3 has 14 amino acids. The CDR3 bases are TGTGCCAGCAGGGGGAGAAGCGATCAAGAGACCCGGTACTTC. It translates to CASRGRSDQETRYF.

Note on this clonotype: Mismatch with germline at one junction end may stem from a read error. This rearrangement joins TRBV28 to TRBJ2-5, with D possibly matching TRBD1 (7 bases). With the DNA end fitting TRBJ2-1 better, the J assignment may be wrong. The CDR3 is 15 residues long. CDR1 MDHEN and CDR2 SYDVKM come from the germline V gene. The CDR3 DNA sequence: TGCGCCAGCAGTTTCAGAGGGGGCGCGGGGAATGAGCAGTTCTTC. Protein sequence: CASSFRGGAGNEQFF.

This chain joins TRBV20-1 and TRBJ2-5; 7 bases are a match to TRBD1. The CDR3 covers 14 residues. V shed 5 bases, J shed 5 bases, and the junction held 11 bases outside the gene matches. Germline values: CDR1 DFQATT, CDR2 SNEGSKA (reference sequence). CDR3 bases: TGCAGTGCTTATGAACAGGGGAGTGGGGAGACCCAGTACTTC. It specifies CSAYEQGSGETQYF.

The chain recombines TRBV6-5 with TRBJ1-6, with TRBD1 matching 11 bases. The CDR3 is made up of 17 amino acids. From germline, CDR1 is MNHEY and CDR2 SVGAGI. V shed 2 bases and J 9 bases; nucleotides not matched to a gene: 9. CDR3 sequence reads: CASSYTIPGQGVSPLHF. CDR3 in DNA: TGTGCCAGCAGTTACACCATCCCGGGACAGGGGGTTTCACCCCTCCACTTT.

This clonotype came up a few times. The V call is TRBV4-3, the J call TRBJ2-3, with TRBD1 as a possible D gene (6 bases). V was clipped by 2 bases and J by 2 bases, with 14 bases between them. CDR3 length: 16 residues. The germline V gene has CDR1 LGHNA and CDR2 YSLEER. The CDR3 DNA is TGCGCCAGCAGCCAATTGGCGGACAGCTACACAGATACGCAGTATTTT. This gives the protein CASSQLADSYTDTQYF.

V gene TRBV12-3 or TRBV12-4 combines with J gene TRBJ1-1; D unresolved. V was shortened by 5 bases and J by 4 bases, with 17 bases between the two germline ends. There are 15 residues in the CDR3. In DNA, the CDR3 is TGTGCCAGCAGTCCCCGGGCGGATGGGGTCACTGAAGCTTTCTTT. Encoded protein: CASSPRADGVTEAFF.

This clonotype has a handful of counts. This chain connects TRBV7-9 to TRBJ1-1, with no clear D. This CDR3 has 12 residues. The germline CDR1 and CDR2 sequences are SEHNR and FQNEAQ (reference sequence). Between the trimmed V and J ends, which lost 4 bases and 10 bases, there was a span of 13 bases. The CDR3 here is CASSWEKTRAFF. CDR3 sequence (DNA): TGTGCCAGCAGCTGGGAAAAAACCCGAGCTTTCTTT.

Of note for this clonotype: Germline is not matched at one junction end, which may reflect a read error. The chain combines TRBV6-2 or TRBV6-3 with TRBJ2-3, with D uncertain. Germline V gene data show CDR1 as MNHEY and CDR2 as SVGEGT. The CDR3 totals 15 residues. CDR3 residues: CASSYPENYTDAQYF. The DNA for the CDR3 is TGTGCCAGCAGTTATCCAGAAAACTACACAGATGCGCAGTATTTT.